This T cell receptor (beta chain) was captured in a study of graft-versus-host responses after intestinal transplantation. Study-wide context: Every recipient had anti-thymocyte globulin induction and two to three years of tacrolimus plus steroids.

A word on this clone: As yet, its antigen is unknown.

Profiling relied on immunoSEQ multiplex PCR, and the TCRdb table lists in-frame clones only, not all of them. The sample consists of 77,000 or so clones, 92% of them appearing once. The V end lost 0 bases, the J end lost 7 bases, and 7 bases lay between the germline ends. CDR1 and CDR2 (germline): KGHSH, LQKENI. The CDR3 extends over 13 amino acids. General study results and limits: Graft-versus-host to host-versus-graft clonal ratios in allografts were high in patients with graft-donor T cell macrochimerism. Detection of GvH clones occurred in recipient marrow, and some had their first appearance in ileum or blood.

This receptor was taken from a human patient who received an intestinal transplant, so some T cells may come from the graft donor. V usage is TRBV18 and J usage is TRBJ2-1; D unclear. The source material was PBMCs, sampled 98 days after intestinal transplantation. The CDR3 sequence is CASSPPRLNEQFF. The CDR3 DNA reads TGTGCCAGCTCACCACCGAGGCTGAATGAGCAGTTCTTC.